This entry lists 21 T cell receptor beta chains sequenced from one sample in a study of lymphopenia after photon versus proton radiotherapy. The method was immunoSEQ multiplex PCR; TCRdb's version includes in-frame clones alone and lacks a portion of them. The table shows around 18,000 clones, with around 85% occurring only once. The source was peripheral blood, collected from a patient treated with proton-based radiotherapy. Receptors were obtained from a man in his 70s with pancreatic cancer.

The chain is built from TRBV7-9 and TRBJ2-4; TRBD1 is a possible D gene (5 bases). CDR1 and CDR2 (germline): SEHNR, FQNEAQ (reference sequence). CDR3 size: 15 residues. The V gene lost 5 bases and the J gene lost 0 bases, with 11 bases spanning the gap. The CDR3 region has the DNA TGTGCCAGCAGCCTCTCGACAGTAGCCAAAAACATTCAGTACTTC. It yields the protein CASSLSTVAKNIQYF.

The rearrangement links TRBV18 to TRBJ2-7, with a tentative D call TRBD2 (5 bases). The CDR3 spans 14 residues. V was clipped by 4 bases and J by 6 bases, with 16 bases between them. The V gene's germline CDR1 is KGHSH and CDR2 LQKENI. The CDR3 nucleotides read TGTGCCAGCTCACGGATTGAAACGGGGTCCGAGCAGTACTTC. Amino acid sequence: CASSRIETGSEQYF.

This chain connects TRBV2 to TRBJ2-3; the D is unclear. CDR3 length equals 12 residues. V lost 6 bases and J lost 6, with 10 bases in between. Germline lookup yields CDR1 SNHLY and CDR2 FYNNEI. The CDR3 DNA reads TGTGCCAGCAGCTCGGTCCGGGATACGCAGTATTTT. Protein: CASSSVRDTQYF.

This chain joins TRBV5-1 and TRBJ2-3; D gene unclear. V was shortened by 3 bases and J by 3 bases, with 11 bases between the two germline ends. The germline V gene has CDR1 SGHRS and CDR2 YFSETQ. There are 14 residues in the CDR3. The CDR3 coding sequence is TGCGCCAGCAGCTCAGGTATCGGGACAGATACGCAGTATTTT. It codes for CASSSGIGTDTQYF.

This rearrangement joins TRBV11-3 to TRBJ2-1, with a possible D match to TRBD2 (6 bases). This CDR3 contains 15 residues. Germline loops: CDR1 SGHNT, CDR2 YENEEA. V lost 5 bases, J lost 1 base, and 12 bases lay in between. The CDR3 here is CASSREAGSYNEQFF. CDR3 coding DNA: TGTGCCAGCAGCAGAGAGGCGGGGTCCTACAATGAGCAGTTCTTC.

In DNA form, the CDR3 reads TGTGCCAGCAGCGCGGTAGTGGGTGAGCAGTTCTTC. Encoded protein: CASSAVVGEQFF. The rearrangement uses TRBV5-4 and TRBJ2-1; no definite D call. CDR3 length: 12 residues. Per germline, CDR1 SGHNT and CDR2 YYREEE (reference sequence). The V and J ends lost 4 bases and 9 bases respectively, with 11 bases between them.

The chain uses TRBV5-1 and TRBJ2-1, with 8 bases fitting TRBD2. CDR1 is SGHRS, CDR2 YFSETQ, per germline. This CDR3 is built from 16 residues. V trimming: 1 base; J trimming: 4 bases; junction bases outside the gene matches: 7. CDR3 protein: CASSLLLADFYNEQFF. CDR3 DNA sequence: TGCGCCAGCAGCTTGTTACTAGCGGACTTTTACAATGAGCAGTTCTTC.

The chain uses TRBV11-2 and TRBJ1-1, with 9 positions matching TRBD1. J gave up 12 bases and V 5 bases, and 13 bases lay outside the gene matches. Germline V lookup: CDR1 SGHAT, CDR2 FQNNGV. The CDR3 consists of 14 residues. CDR3 amino acids: CASSPEGTGYSTFF. CDR3 bases: TGTGCCAGCAGCCCAGAGGGGACAGGGTATTCGACTTTCTTT.

This chain's CDR3 is CASSLDPNTGELFF. In DNA form, the CDR3 reads TGTGCCAGCAGCTTAGATCCTAACACCGGGGAGCTGTTTTTT. The V and J genes are TRBV7-6 and TRBJ2-2; D gene uncertain. The CDR3 covers 14 residues. Germline CDR1 and CDR2: SGHVS and FNYEAQ. The V end lost 1 base, the J end lost 2 bases, and 5 bases lay between the germline ends.

This clone has a single count. The rearrangement links TRBV5-1 to TRBJ2-7, with D perhaps matching TRBD1 (5 bases). The CDR3 contains 15 residues. Between the trimmed V and J ends, which lost 0 bases and 4 bases, there was a span of 14 bases. Germline-derived CDR1 and CDR2 are SGHRS and YFSETQ. CDR3 loop: CASSLDRPSLYEQYF. The DNA for the CDR3 is TGCGCCAGCAGCTTGGACAGGCCATCACTGTACGAGCAGTACTTC.

The chain uses TRBV5-1 and TRBJ2-1, with D unclear. The germline gives CDR1 SGHRS, CDR2 YFSETQ. Deletions cut 3 bases from V and 7 bases from J, with 11 bases between. The CDR3 consists of 13 residues. The CDR3: CASSSLKENEQFF. DNA for the CDR3: TGCGCCAGCAGCTCCTTGAAGGAGAATGAGCAGTTCTTC.

The rearrangement uses TRBV7-3 and TRBJ1-1; D remains unclear. Trimming left V 1 base short and J 4 bases short, with 10 bases between. The CDR3 is made up of 14 amino acids. Germline values: CDR1 SGHTA, CDR2 FQGTGA. The CDR3 reads CASSLMAGSTEAFF. In DNA, the CDR3 is TGTGCCAGCAGCTTAATGGCCGGGTCCACTGAAGCTTTCTTT.

The chain recombines TRBV6-5 with TRBJ1-5; D call uncertain. Germline loops: CDR1 MNHEY, CDR2 SVGAGI. This CDR3 is built from 14 residues. Deletions cut 5 bases from V and 5 bases from J, with 13 bases between. DNA for the CDR3: TGTGCCAGCAGTGTCGGGCTTACTTATCAGCCCCAGCATTTT. It specifies CASSVGLTYQPQHF.

This rearrangement joins TRBV18 to TRBJ2-2; no firm D call. The V and J ends lost 3 bases and 4 bases respectively, with 9 bases between them. This CDR3 contains 14 residues. Germline CDR1 is KGHSH and CDR2 is LQKENI. The CDR3 region has the DNA TGTGCCAGCTCACCCCCGACGGGCACCGGGGAGCTGTTTTTT. This translates into CASSPPTGTGELFF.

This chain uses TRBV2 with TRBJ2-2, with TRBD2 matching 11 bases. The CDR3 is 16 residues long. The germline V gene has CDR1 SNHLY and CDR2 FYNNEI. With V trimmed by 7 bases and J by 4 bases, 8 bases remained unmatched. In DNA form, the CDR3 reads TGTGCCAGCAAGTCCGCTAGCGGGAGGTTCACCGGGGAGCTGTTTTTT. Translating gives CASKSASGRFTGELFF.

The rearrangement uses TRBV19 and TRBJ1-3, with D unresolved. The CDR3 runs to 14 residues. Germline V gene lookup returns CDR1 LNHDA and CDR2 SQIVND (reference sequence). V gave up 8 bases and J gave up 0 bases, with 11 bases separating them. CDR3 amino acids: CASGGPYSGNTIYF. The CDR3 DNA reads TGTGCCAGTGGTGGTCCTTACTCTGGAAACACCATATATTTT. The full variable domain, rest sourced from reference TRBV19 and TRBJ1-3, is DGGITQSPKYLFRKEGQNVTLSCEQNLNHDAMYWYRQDPGQGLRLIYYSQIVNDFQKGDIAEGYSVSREKKESFPLTVTSAQKNPTAFYLCASGGPYSGNTIYFGEGSWLTVV.

The V and J genes are TRBV7-9 and TRBJ2-2; D ambiguous. The CDR3 totals 13 residues. Germline CDR1 reads SEHNR; CDR2 reads FQNEAQ (reference sequence). V was trimmed by 3 bases and J by 7 bases, leaving 9 bases between them. CDR3 residues: CASSFSYGGELFF. The CDR3 DNA sequence: TGTGCCAGCAGCTTCTCTTATGGCGGGGAGCTGTTTTTT. Full variable domain (outside the CDR3, taken from reference TRBV7-9 and TRBJ2-2): DTGVSQNPRHKITKRGQNVTFRCDPISEHNRLYWYRQTLGQGPEFLTYFQNEAQLEKSRLLSDRFSAERPKGSFSTLEIQRTEQGDSAMYLCASSFSYGGELFFGEGSRLTVL.

The chain uses TRBV7-9 and TRBJ2-1; maybe TRBD1 (6 bases). V lost 3 bases to trimming and J lost 7 bases, with 10 bases between them. From germline, CDR1 is SEHNR and CDR2 FQNEAQ (reference sequence). The CDR3 totals 13 residues. The CDR3 region is CASSFETGNEQFF. The DNA of the CDR3 is TGTGCCAGCAGCTTCGAAACAGGGAATGAGCAGTTCTTC.

This clone was detected once. The rearrangement uses TRBV30 and TRBJ2-6; D perhaps matches TRBD2 (5 bases). Trimming shortened V by 5 bases and J by 1 base, and 15 bases separated the two germline ends. The CDR3 spans 16 residues. Germline CDR1 is GTSNPN and CDR2 is SVGIG (reference sequence). CDR3 amino acids: CAWGRGRRSGANVLTF. CDR3 DNA sequence: TGTGCCTGGGGACGGGGAAGGAGATCTGGGGCCAACGTCCTGACTTTC.

The chain joins TRBV7-2 to TRBJ2-7, with TRBD2 identical over 9 bases. This CDR3 has 16 residues. Per the germline V gene, CDR1 is SGHTA and CDR2 is FQGNSA. V gave up 0 bases and J gave up 5 bases; unmatched junction bases: 8. This chain's CDR3 is CASSLAIAGGEDEQYF. The DNA of the CDR3 is TGTGCCAGCAGCTTAGCGATCGCGGGAGGGGAGGACGAGCAGTACTTC.

The CDR3 is CASRSPPGQGGSGANVLTF. CDR3 bases: TGTGCCAGCAGATCACCTCCGGGACAGGGTGGCTCTGGGGCCAACGTCCTGACTTTC. The rearrangement links TRBV11-3 to TRBJ2-6, with 9 positions matching TRBD1. The CDR3 contains 19 residues. Trimming cost V 6 bases and J 0 bases; bases outside gene matches: 12. Germline CDR1 is SGHNT and CDR2 is YENEEA.